Each of the 11 T cell receptor beta chains below was sequenced from the same sample in a study of T cell responses to AZD1222 COVID-19 vaccine. Data came from immunoSEQ multiplex PCR; TCRdb stores just in-frame clones and leaves some out. Of approximately 92,000 clones listed, just over 85% are singletons. Sequenced here: peripheral blood, sampled on day 0 of AZD1222 vaccination. The receptors stem from an adult in good health.

The rearrangement uses TRBV19 and TRBJ1-5; no clear D gene. This CDR3 is built from 16 residues. V was trimmed by 0 bases and J by 7 bases, leaving 16 bases between them. The germline V gene has CDR1 LNHDA and CDR2 SQIVND (reference sequence). For the CDR3, the DNA is TGTGCCAGTAGTATAGAGGTAGGCAGGAGCACCCAGCCCCAGCATTTT. This gives the protein CASSIEVGRSTQPQHF.

This clone has just one count. The V call is TRBV7-8, the J call TRBJ2-7; 13 bases align to TRBD2. Per the germline V gene, CDR1 is SGHVS and CDR2 is FQNEAQ. The CDR3 sequence is 16 residues long. V lost 5 bases and J lost 3; bases outside the gene matches: 7. CDR3 in amino acids: CASSRTGTSGNYEQYF. CDR3 DNA: TGTGCCAGCAGCAGAACCGGGACTAGCGGGAACTACGAGCAGTACTTC.

In nucleotides, the CDR3 is TGTGCCAGCAGCCAACTTTGGGACCTCACCATATATTTT. Its protein product is CASSQLWDLTIYF. This chain links TRBV3-1 (or the pseudogene TRBV3-2) with TRBJ1-3, with D perhaps matching TRBD1 (5 bases). V was cut by 2 bases and J by 9 bases, with 11 bases left in between. This CDR3 region has 13 residues. Germline V lookup: CDR1 LGHDT, CDR2 YNNKEL (reference sequence).

This chain connects TRBV28 to TRBJ1-2; TRBD1 aligns across 9 bases. CDR3 size: 16 residues. Trimming cost V 6 bases and J 4 bases; bases outside gene matches: 12. Germline V gives CDR1 MDHEN, CDR2 SYDVKM. In DNA, the CDR3 is TGTGCCAGCAGCTCGATTGGACAGGGGCGCGGCTATGGCTACACCTTC. Translation gives CASSSIGQGRGYGYTF.

The chain recombines TRBV5-1 with TRBJ2-1; D is ambiguous. In germline, CDR1 is SGHRS, CDR2 YFSETQ. V dropped 0 bases and J dropped 5 bases, with 6 bases sitting between them. The CDR3 runs to 13 residues. This CDR3 reads CASSLVADNEQFF. The CDR3 DNA reads TGCGCCAGCAGCTTGGTGGCCGACAATGAGCAGTTCTTC.

The V gene is TRBV6-5, the J gene TRBJ2-7, with TRBD2 matching over 7 bases. CDR1 is MNHEY, CDR2 SVGAGI, per germline. The CDR3 contains 15 residues. Losses at the gene ends were 7 bases for V and 1 base for J; bases not matched to a gene: 10. The CDR3 DNA is TGTGCCAGCACTTTCGGGCCTAGCGGTTCCTACGAGCAGTACTTC. Its protein is CASTFGPSGSYEQYF.

This chain links TRBV28 with TRBJ2-5, with a weak D call TRBD1 (5 bases). Trimming took 5 bases from V and 2 from J, leaving 15 bases between them. The CDR3 is 15 amino acids. Germline V CDR1 and CDR2: MDHEN, SYDVKM. CDR3 region: CASSTRQRTQETQYF. CDR3 nucleotide sequence: TGTGCCAGCAGTACCCGACAGCGAACTCAAGAGACCCAGTACTTC.

This rearrangement joins TRBV7-2 to TRBJ2-3; D ambiguous. The V gene lost 5 bases and the J gene lost 2 bases, with 2 bases spanning the gap. This CDR3 has 11 residues. Germline CDR1 is SGHTA and CDR2 is FQGNSA. CDR3 in DNA: TGTGCCAGCAGCGACACAGATACGCAGTATTTT. Translating gives CASSDTDTQYF.

The V and J genes are TRBV5-6 and TRBJ1-2; 8 bases match TRBD1. This CDR3 has 14 amino acids. Germline lookup yields CDR1 SGHDT and CDR2 YYEEEE. The trim removed 0 bases at V and 4 bases at J, leaving 2 bases unmatched. The CDR3 sequence: CASSLDRGIYGYTF. DNA for the CDR3: TGTGCCAGCAGCTTGGACAGGGGGATCTATGGCTACACCTTC.

This sequence joins TRBV7-3 and TRBJ1-2; TRBD1 might be the D (6 bases). This CDR3 is 14 amino acids long. Germline CDR1 SGHTA, CDR2 FQGTGA. V lost 1 base, J lost 6 bases, and 12 bases lay in between. CDR3 nucleotides: TGTGCCAGCAGCTTAAATTCCAGGGGCGATGGCTACACCTTC. This encodes CASSLNSRGDGYTF.

V is TRBV30 and J is TRBJ1-6, with D tentatively TRBD1 (6 bases). The CDR3 contains 13 residues. Looked up from germline, CDR1 is GTSNPN and CDR2 is SVGIG (reference sequence). V lost 5 bases and J lost 7, with 12 bases in between. CDR3 sequence: CAWGGQRNSPLHF. The CDR3 DNA reads as TGTGCCTGGGGCGGACAGAGAAATTCACCCCTCCACTTT.